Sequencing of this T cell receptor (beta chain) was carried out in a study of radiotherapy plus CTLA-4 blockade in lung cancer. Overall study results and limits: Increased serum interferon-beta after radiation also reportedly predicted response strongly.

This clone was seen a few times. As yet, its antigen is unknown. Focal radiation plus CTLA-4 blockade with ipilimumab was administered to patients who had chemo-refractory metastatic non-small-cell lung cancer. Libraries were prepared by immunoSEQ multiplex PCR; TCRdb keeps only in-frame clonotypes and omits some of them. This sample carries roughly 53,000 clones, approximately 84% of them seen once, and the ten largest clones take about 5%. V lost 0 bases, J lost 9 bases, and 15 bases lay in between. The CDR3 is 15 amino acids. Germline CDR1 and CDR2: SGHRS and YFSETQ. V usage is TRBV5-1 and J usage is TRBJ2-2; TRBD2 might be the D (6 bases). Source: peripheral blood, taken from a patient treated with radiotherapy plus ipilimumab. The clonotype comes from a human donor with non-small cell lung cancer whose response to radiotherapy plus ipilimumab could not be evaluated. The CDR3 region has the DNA TGCGCCAGCAGCTTGGAACCGGGACTTAACTGGGAGCTGTTTTTT. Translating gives CASSLEPGLNWELFF. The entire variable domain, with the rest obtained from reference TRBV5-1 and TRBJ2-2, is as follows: KAGVTQTPRYLIKTRGQQVTLSCSPISGHRSVSWYQQTPGQGLQFLFEYFSETQRNKGNFPGRFSGRQFSNSRSEMNVSTLELGDSALYLCASSLEPGLNWELFFGEGSRLTVL.